These 2 T cell receptor beta chains were sequenced from one sample in a study of control samples from healthy donors and cancer patients (dated by TCRdb to about 2020). Libraries were made using the immunoSEQ multiplex PCR assay. TCRdb obtained this table from immuneACCESS and retained in-frame rearrangements with V and J assigned. These tables miss some clones; where compared with another copy, unresolved V genes account for less than half of the shortfall, and the remainder is unexplained. The table for this sample lists 100,000 to 150,000 clones; more than 75% of them were counted only once. Roughly 2.8% of the sample lies in the top ten. The sample consisted of blood. The receptors here all came from a man between 60 and 75 years old in good health.

This chain links TRBV7-3 with TRBJ2-1; a possible D gene is TRBD2 (6 bases). Trimming cost V 5 bases and J 9 bases, with 20 bases left between them. CDR1 is SGHTA and CDR2 is FQGTGA in the germline V gene. This CDR3 has 15 residues. CDR3 residues: CASSPGTGRRSEQFF. The CDR3 bases are TGTGCCAGCAGCCCGGGGACTGGCCGACGATCTGAGCAGTTCTTC.

The rearrangement joins TRBV7-8 to TRBJ1-5; 9 bases fit TRBD1. The CDR3 sequence is 15 residues long. J gave up 5 bases and V 0 bases, and 2 bases lay outside the gene matches. Germline V gene sequence: CDR1 SGHVS, CDR2 FQNEAQ. The CDR3 nucleotides are TGTGCCAGCAGCTTAGCAGGGACAGGGCATCAGCCCCAGCATTTT. Amino acids: CASSLAGTGHQPQHF.